The 3 T cell receptor beta chains below come from one sample, sequenced in a study of T cell responses to AZD1222 COVID-19 vaccine. Sequenced by immunoSEQ multiplex PCR; TCRdb stores in-frame clones only, minus some. The sample holds roughly 150,000 clones, around 91% seen once. This specimen was peripheral blood, taken on day 0 of AZD1222 vaccination. The receptors shown here come from an adult in good health.

The chain is built from TRBV6-1 and TRBJ1-2, with D unclear. V lost 1 base to trimming and J lost 1 base, with 7 bases between them. The CDR3 loop spans 14 amino acids. Germline V gene lookup returns CDR1 MNHNS and CDR2 SASEGT. The CDR3 spells CASSEVVGNYGYTF. DNA of the CDR3: TGTGCCAGCAGTGAAGTGGTGGGTAACTATGGCTACACCTTC.

The chain combines TRBV3-1 (or the pseudogene TRBV3-2) with TRBJ1-2; 7 bases are shared with TRBD1. Germline CDR1 and CDR2: LGHDT and YNNKEL (reference sequence). This CDR3 comprises 15 residues. The ends lost 3 bases at V and 4 bases at J; junction bases unmatched: 8. The CDR3 sequence: CASSHRDRGAYGYTF. The DNA of the CDR3 is TGTGCCAGCAGCCATCGGGACAGAGGGGCCTATGGCTACACCTTC.

The rearrangement links TRBV24-1 to TRBJ2-5; D is possibly TRBD2 (6 bases). The germline V gene has CDR1 KGHDR and CDR2 SFDVKD. Trimming left V 3 bases short and J 2 bases short, with 12 bases between. CDR3 size: 15 residues. CDR3 loop: CATSDGSGRQETQYF. The CDR3 DNA follows: TGTGCCACCAGTGATGGGTCAGGGAGGCAAGAGACCCAGTACTTC.